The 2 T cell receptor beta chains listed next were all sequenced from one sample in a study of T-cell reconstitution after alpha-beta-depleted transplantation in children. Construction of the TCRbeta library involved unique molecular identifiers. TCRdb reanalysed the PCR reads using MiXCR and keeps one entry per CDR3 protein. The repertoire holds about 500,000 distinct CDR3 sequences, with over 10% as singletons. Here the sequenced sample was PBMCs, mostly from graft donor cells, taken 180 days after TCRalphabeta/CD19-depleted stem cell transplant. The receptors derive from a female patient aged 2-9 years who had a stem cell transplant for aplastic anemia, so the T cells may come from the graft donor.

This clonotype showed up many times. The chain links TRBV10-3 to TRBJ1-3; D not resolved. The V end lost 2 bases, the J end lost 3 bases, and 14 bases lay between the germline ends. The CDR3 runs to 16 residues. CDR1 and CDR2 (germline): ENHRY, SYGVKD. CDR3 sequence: CAISEGRAGNGNTIYF. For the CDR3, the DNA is TGTGCCATCAGTGAGGGGAGGGCCGGGAATGGAAACACCATATATTTT.

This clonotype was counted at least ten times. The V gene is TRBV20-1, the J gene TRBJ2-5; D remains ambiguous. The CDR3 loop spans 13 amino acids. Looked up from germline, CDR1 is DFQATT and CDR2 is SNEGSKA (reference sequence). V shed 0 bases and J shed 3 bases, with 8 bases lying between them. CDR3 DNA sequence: TGCAGTGCTAGAGATTTTGCAGAAGAGACCCAGTACTTC. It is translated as CSARDFAEETQYF.